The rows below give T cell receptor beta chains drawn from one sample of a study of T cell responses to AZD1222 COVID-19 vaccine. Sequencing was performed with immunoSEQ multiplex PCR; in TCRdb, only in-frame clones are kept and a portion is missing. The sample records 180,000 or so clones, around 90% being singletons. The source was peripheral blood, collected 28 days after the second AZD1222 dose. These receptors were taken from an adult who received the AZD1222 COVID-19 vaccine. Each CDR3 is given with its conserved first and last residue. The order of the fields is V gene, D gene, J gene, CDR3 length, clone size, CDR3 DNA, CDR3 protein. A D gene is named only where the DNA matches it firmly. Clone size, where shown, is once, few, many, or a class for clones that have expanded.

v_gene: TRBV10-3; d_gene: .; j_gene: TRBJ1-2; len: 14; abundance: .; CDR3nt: TGTGCCATCAGTGAGGCAGGAGCCAACTATGGCTACACCTTC; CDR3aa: CAISEAGANYGYTF
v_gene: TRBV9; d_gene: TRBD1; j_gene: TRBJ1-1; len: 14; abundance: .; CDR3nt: TGTGCCAGCAGCGCCTGGACAGGAAACACTGAAGCTTTCTTT; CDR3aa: CASSAWTGNTEAFF
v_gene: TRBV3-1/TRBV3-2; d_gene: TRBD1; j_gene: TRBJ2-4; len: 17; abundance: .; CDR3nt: TGTGCCAGCAGCTCGGGACAGGGACCTTTCGCCAAAAACATTCAGTACTTC; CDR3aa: CASSSGQGPFAKNIQYF
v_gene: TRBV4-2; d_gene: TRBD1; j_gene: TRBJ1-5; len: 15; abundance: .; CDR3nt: TGTGCCAGCAGCCAAGCCGGGACAGGTGGGGAGCCCCAGCATTTT; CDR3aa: CASSQAGTGGEPQHF
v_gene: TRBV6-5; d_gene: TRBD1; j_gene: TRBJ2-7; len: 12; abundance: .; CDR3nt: TGTGCCAGCATCAACCGGGACAGGCAGGAGTACTTC; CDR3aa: CASINRDRQEYF
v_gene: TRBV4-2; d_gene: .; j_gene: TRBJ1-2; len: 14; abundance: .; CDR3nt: TGTGCCAGCAGCCCCCAGGTCGATAACTATGGCTACACCTTC; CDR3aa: CASSPQVDNYGYTF
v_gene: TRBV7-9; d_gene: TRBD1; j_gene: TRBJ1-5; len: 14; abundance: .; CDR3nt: TGTGCCAGCAGTGACGACAGGGGCAATCAGCCCCAGCATTTT; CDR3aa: CASSDDRGNQPQHF
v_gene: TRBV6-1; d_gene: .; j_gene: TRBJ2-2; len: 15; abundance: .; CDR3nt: TGTGCCAGCAGTAAGCCTCAGGGGTCGGGCGGGGAGCTGTTTTTT; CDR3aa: CASSKPQGSGGELFF
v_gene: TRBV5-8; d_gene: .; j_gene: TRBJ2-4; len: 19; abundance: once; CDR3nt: TGTGCCAGCAGTTTGGTTGTGACCTACGGAGGTATCTCCAAAAACATTCAGTACTTC; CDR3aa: CASSLVVTYGGISKNIQYF
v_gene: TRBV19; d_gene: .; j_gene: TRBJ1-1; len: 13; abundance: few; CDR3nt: TGTGCCAGTAGTATAGCCAGGTTCACTGAAGCTTTCTTT; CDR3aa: CASSIARFTEAFF
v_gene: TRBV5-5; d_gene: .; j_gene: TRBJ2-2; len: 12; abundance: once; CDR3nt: TGTGCCACACAGGGGAACACCGGGGAGCTGTTTTTT; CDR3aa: CATQGNTGELFF
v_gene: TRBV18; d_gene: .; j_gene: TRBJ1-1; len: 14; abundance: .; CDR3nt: TGTGCCAGCTCACCACAGGGGTTGAACACTGAAGCTTTCTTT; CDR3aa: CASSPQGLNTEAFF
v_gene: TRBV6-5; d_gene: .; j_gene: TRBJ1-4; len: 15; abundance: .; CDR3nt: TGTGCCAGCAGTCAGACGGATGCAACTAATGAAAAACTGTTTTTT; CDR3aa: CASSQTDATNEKLFF
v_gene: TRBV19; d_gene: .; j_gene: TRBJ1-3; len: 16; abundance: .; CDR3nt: TGTGCCAGTACCCGAGGAACCGGGGTTGTGGGAAACACCATATATTTT; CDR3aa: CASTRGTGVVGNTIYF
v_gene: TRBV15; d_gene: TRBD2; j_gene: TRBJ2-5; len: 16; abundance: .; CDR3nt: TGTGCCACCAGCAAAGGTGGGGTAGCGGGGAGGGAGACCCAGTACTTC; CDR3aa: CATSKGGVAGRETQYF
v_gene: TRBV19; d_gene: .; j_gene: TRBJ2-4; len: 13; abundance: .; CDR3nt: TGTGCCAGTAGTATTGACGGGCAACGGGTTCAGTACTTC; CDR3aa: CASSIDGQRVQYF
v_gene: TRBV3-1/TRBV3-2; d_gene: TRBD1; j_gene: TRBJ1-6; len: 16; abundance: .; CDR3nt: TGTGCCAGCAGCCAAGTTCGAACAGGGGCCTTTTCACCCCTCCACTTT; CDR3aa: CASSQVRTGAFSPLHF
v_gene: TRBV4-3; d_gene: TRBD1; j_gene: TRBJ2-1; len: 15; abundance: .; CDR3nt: TGCGCCAGCAGCCAAGGGACAGGGCTCTACAATGAGCAGTTCTTC; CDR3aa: CASSQGTGLYNEQFF
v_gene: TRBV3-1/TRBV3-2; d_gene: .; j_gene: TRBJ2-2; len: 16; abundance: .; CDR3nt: TGTGCCAGCGCCAAACGGGGTAGTATTGGGTCCGGGGAGCTGTTTTTT; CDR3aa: CASAKRGSIGSGELFF
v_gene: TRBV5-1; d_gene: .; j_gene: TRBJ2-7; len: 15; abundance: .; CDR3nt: TGCGCCAGCAACCCGGGCCCCCCCCCGGCCTACGAGCAGTACTTC; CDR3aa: CASNPGPPPAYEQYF
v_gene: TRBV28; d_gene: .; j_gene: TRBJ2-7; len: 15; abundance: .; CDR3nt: TGTGCCAGCAGTTTCTCCGGCGGTAGCTCCTACGAGCAGTACTTC; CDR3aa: CASSFSGGSSYEQYF
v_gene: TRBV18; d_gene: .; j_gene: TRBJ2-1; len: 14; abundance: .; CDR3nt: TGTGCCAGCTCTCCGGGCCCCTCTTTTAATGAGCAGTTCTTC; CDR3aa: CASSPGPSFNEQFF
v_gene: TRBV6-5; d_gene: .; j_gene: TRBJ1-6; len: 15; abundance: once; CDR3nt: TGTGCCAGCAGTTACCGCAGCTCCTATAATTCACCCCTCCACTTT; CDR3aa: CASSYRSSYNSPLHF
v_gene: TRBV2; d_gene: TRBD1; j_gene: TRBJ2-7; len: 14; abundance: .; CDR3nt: TGTGCCAGCACCGTACAGGGGGAACTCTACGAGCAGTACTTC; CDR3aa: CASTVQGELYEQYF